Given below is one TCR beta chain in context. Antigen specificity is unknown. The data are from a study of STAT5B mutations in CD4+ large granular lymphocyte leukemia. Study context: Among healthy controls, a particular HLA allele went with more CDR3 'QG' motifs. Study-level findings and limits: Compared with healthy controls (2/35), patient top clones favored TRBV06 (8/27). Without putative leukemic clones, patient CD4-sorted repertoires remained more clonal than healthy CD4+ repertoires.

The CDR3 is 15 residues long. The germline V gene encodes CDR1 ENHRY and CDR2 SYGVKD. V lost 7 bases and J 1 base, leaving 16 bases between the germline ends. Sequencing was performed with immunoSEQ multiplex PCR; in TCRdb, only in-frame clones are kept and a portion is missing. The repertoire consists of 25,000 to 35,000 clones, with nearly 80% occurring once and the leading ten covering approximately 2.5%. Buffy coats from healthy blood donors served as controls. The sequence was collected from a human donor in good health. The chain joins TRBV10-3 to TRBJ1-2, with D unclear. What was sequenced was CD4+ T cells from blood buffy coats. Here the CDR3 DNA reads TGTGCCATCAACCAACAGCCCGCCCATAACTATGGCTACACCTTC. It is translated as CAINQQPAHNYGYTF.